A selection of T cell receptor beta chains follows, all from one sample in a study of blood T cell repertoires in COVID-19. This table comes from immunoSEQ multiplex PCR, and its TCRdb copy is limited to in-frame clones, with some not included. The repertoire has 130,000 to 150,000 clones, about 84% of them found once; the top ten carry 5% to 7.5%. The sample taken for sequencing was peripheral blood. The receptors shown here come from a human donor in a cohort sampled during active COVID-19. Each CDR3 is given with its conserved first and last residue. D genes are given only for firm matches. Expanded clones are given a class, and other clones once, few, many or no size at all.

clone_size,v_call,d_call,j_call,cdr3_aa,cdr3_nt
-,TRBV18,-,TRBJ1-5,CASSRGDNQPQHF,TGTGCCAGCTCCCGCGGGGATAATCAGCCCCAGCATTTT
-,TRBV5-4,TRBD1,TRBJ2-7,CASSLLGRGLEQYF,TGTGCCAGCAGCTTGTTGGGCAGGGGGCTTGAGCAGTACTTC
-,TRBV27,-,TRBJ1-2,CASRPSGVTQSNYGYTF,TGTGCCAGCAGACCATCAGGGGTTACCCAATCTAACTATGGCTACACCTTC
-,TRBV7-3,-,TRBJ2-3,CASSFSGVGTDTQYF,TGTGCCAGCAGCTTTTCGGGGGTTGGCACAGATACGCAGTATTTT
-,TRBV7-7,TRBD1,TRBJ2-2,CGVQGTGAYTGELFF,TGTGGCGTCCAAGGGACAGGGGCCTACACCGGGGAGCTGTTTTTT
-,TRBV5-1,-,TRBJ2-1,CASSADIEQFF,TGCGCCAGCAGCGCCGACATTGAGCAGTTCTTC
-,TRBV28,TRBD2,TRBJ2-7,CASLSSGRFGPCFGYEQYF,TGTGCCAGCCTAAGTAGCGGGCGTTTTGGTCCCTGCTTCGGCTACGAGCAGTACTTC
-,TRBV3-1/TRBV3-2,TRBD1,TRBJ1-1,CASSPGGFQLNTEAFF,TGTGCCAGCAGCCCAGGGGGGTTCCAGTTAAACACTGAAGCTTTCTTT
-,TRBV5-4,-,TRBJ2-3,CASSLVRAEDTQYF,TGTGCCAGCAGCTTGGTCAGGGCCGAGGATACGCAGTATTTT
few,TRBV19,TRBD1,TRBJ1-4,CASSRRGTVGLEKLFF,TGTGCCAGTAGTAGACGTGGGACAGTGGGCTTGGAAAAACTGTTTTTT
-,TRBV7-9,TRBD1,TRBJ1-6,CASSLRQGSSYNSPLHF,TGTGCCAGCAGCTTAAGACAGGGTAGCTCCTATAATTCACCCCTCCACTTT
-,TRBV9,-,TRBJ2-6,CASSLRVYGANVLTF,TGTGCCAGCAGCCTACGGGTGTATGGGGCCAACGTCCTGACTTTC
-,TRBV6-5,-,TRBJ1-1,CASRDSEAFF,TGTGCCAGCAGGGACAGTGAAGCTTTCTTT
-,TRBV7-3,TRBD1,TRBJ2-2,CASSRDRVDTGELFF,TGTGCCAGCAGCCGGGACAGGGTCGACACCGGGGAGCTGTTTTTT
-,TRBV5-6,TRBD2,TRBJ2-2,CASSLGTSGATGELFF,TGTGCCAGCAGCTTGGGGACTAGCGGGGCTACCGGGGAGCTGTTTTTT
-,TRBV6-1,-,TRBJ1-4,CASSEARGSYEKLFF,TGTGCCAGCAGTGAAGCGAGAGGGTCTTATGAAAAACTGTTTTTT
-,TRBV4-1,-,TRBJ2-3,CASSHSLSTDTQYF,TGCGCCAGCAGCCATAGCCTGAGCACAGATACGCAGTATTTT
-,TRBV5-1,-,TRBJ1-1,CASSLALNTEAFF,TGCGCCAGCAGCTTGGCGTTGAACACTGAAGCTTTCTTT
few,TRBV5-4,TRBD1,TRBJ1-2,CASSPLGQGDYGYTF,TGTGCCAGCAGCCCACTCGGACAGGGGGACTATGGCTACACCTTC
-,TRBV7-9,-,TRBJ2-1,CASSFRGNEQFF,TGTGCCAGCAGCTTTAGGGGGAATGAGCAGTTCTTC
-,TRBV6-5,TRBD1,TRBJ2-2,CASSYSGTGVTGELFF,TGTGCCAGCAGTTACTCTGGGACAGGGGTCACCGGGGAGCTGTTTTTT
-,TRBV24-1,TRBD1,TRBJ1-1,CATSARGWTEAFF,TGTGCCACCAGTGCCAGGGGGTGGACTGAAGCTTTCTTT
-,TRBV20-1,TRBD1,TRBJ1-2,CSAGGVGQSYGYTF,TGCAGTGCTGGTGGAGTGGGACAGAGCTATGGCTACACCTTC
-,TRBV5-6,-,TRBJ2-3,CASSLNRGTDTQYF,TGTGCCAGCAGCCTAAACAGGGGCACAGATACGCAGTATTTT
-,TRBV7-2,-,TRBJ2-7,CASSLEWGPSYEQYF,TGTGCCAGCAGCTTAGAATGGGGGCCATCCTACGAGCAGTACTTC
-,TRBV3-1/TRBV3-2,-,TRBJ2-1,CASSPQPTSSHNEQFF,TGTGCCAGCAGCCCCCAACCCACTAGCTCCCACAATGAGCAGTTCTTC
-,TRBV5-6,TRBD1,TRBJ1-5,CASSSTGTGVPQHF,TGTGCCAGCAGCTCAACCGGGACAGGAGTGCCCCAGCATTTT
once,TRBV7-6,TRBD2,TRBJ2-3,CASSPGLDATQYF,TGTGCCAGCAGCCCGGGACTAGATGCTACGCAGTATTTT
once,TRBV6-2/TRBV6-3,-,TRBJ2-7,CASSYSREGGEDEQYF,TGTGCCAGCAGTTACTCGAGGGAGGGGGGAGAGGACGAGCAGTACTTC
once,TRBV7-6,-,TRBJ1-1,CASSLDPGTEAFF,TGTGCCAGCAGCTTAGATCCGGGGACTGAAGCTTTCTTT
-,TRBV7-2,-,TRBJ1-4,CASSLAAGGSNEKLFF,TGTGCCAGCAGCTTAGCGGCCGGAGGATCTAATGAAAAACTGTTTTTT
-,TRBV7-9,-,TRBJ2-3,CASSLQGDEDTQYF,TGTGCCAGCAGCTTACAGGGCGATGAAGATACGCAGTATTTT
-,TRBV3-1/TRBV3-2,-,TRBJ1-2,CASTQRGGLANYGYTF,TGTGCCAGCACCCAACGGGGGGGCCTCGCTAACTATGGCTACACCTTC
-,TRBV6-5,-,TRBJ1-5,CASTPGSSNQPQHF,TGTGCCAGCACCCCTGGGAGCAGCAATCAGCCCCAGCATTTT
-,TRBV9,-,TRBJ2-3,CASSLGGNLLTDTQYF,TGTGCCAGCAGCCTTGGGGGGAACCTACTCACAGATACGCAGTATTTT
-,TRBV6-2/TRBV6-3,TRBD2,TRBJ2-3,CASSYLKTGWLAGGFTDTQYF,TGTGCCAGCAGTTACCTCAAGACAGGGTGGCTAGCGGGGGGATTCACAGATACGCAGTATTTT
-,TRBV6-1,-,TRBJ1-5,CASSGMGEVGNQPQHF,TGTGCCAGCAGTGGGATGGGTGAGGTGGGCAATCAGCCCCAGCATTTT
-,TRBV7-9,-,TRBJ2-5,CASSFRGTQQETQYF,TGTGCCAGCAGCTTCCGCGGGACGCAGCAAGAGACCCAGTACTTC
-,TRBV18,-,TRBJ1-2,CASSPTQYGTGEDGYTF,TGTGCCAGCTCACCAACTCAGTACGGAACAGGAGAGGATGGCTACACCTTC
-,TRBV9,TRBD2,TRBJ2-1,CASSGDLGGESEQFF,TGTGCCAGCAGCGGCGACCTGGGGGGGGAATCCGAGCAGTTCTTC
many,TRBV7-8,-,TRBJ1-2,CASSLRLDSNYGYTF,TGTGCCAGCAGCTTACGACTAGACAGCAACTATGGCTACACCTTC
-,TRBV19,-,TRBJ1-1,CASRDTPSDTEAFF,TGTGCCAGTAGGGACACCCCGTCGGACACTGAAGCTTTCTTT
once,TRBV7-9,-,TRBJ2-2,CASSSEGFTGELFF,TGTGCCAGCAGCTCGGAGGGCTTCACCGGGGAGCTGTTTTTT
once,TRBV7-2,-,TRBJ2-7,CASSNYYEQYF,TGTGCCAGCAGCAACTACTACGAGCAGTACTTC
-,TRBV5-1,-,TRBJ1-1,CASSLDSPNTEAFF,TGCGCCAGCAGCTTGGACAGCCCCAACACTGAAGCTTTCTTT
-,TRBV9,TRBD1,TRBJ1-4,CASSTPTGGTEKLFF,TGTGCCAGCAGCACCCCGACAGGGGGAACTGAAAAACTGTTTTTT
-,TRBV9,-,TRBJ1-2,CASSATGSDYGYTF,TGTGCCAGCAGCGCCACAGGGTCCGACTATGGCTACACCTTC
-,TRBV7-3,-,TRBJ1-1,CASSRTVNTEAFF,TGTGCCAGCAGCCGAACAGTAAACACTGAAGCTTTCTTT
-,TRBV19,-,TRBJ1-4,CASSNQRGEKLFF,TGTGCCAGTAGTAATCAAAGGGGGGAAAAACTGTTTTTT
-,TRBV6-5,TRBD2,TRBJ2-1,CASTQTSGGLGEQFF,TGTGCCAGCACTCAGACTAGCGGGGGCTTAGGGGAGCAGTTCTTC
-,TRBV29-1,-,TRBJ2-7,CSVLDRQGPWQYF,TGCAGCGTTCTGGATAGGCAGGGTCCTTGGCAGTACTTC
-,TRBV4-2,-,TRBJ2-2,CASSQVTVVTGELFF,TGTGCCAGCAGCCAAGTAACAGTCGTTACCGGGGAGCTGTTTTTT
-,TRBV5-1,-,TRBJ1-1,CASSVQGNTEAFF,TGCGCCAGCAGCGTACAGGGGAACACTGAAGCTTTCTTT
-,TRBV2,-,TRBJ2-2,CASSARLITGELFF,TGTGCCAGCAGTGCTAGACTGATCACCGGGGAGCTGTTTTTT
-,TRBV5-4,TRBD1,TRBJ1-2,CASREGTGGYGYTF,TGTGCCAGCAGGGAGGGGACAGGGGGCTATGGCTACACCTTC
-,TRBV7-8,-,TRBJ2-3,CASSSAGAHTDTQYF,TGTGCCAGCAGCTCCGCGGGGGCCCACACAGATACGCAGTATTTT
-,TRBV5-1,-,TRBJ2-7,CASSSSTGSSYEQYF,TGCGCCAGCAGCTCGTCGACGGGTTCTTCCTACGAGCAGTACTTC
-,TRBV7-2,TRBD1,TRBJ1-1,CASSLTDRGNTEAFF,TGTGCCAGCAGCCTTACGGACAGGGGAAACACTGAAGCTTTCTTT
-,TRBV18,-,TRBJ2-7,CASSETHRMYEQYF,TGTGCCAGCTCGGAGACCCATAGGATGTACGAGCAGTACTTC